These T cell receptor beta chains were read from a single sample in a study of T cells after yellow fever vaccination. TCRdb independently ran MiXCR on the 5' RACE reads; one entry per CDR3 protein. The table lists just under 600,000 distinct CDR3 sequences, 13% of them singletons. Specimen: PBMCs, collected on the day of the yellow fever booster vaccination. The receptors were sampled from a man aged 30-40 years who received the YFV17D yellow fever vaccine. Both conserved end residues are part of each CDR3. Fields, in order: D gene, clone size, V gene, J gene, CDR3 DNA, CDR3 protein. D genes are given only for firm matches. Clone size, where shown, is once, few, many, or a class for clones that have expanded.

.	.	TRBV20-1	TRBJ1-1	TGCAGTGCTAGAGATCCGTACAGGGCATACACTGAAGCTTTCTTT	CSARDPYRAYTEAFF
TRBD1	.	TRBV12-3/TRBV12-4	TRBJ2-7	TGTGCCAGCAGTTTTGAGCCTGGGACAGAGGCGGTGCAGTACTTC	CASSFEPGTEAVQYF
TRBD1	many	TRBV29-1	TRBJ1-1	TGCAGCGTCGGACAGGGCCTGAACACTGAAGCTTTCTTT	CSVGQGLNTEAFF
.	few	TRBV28	TRBJ2-1	TGTGCCAGCACCCTCGCCCTGGGGGGCAGTGAATACAATGAGCAGTTCTTC	CASTLALGGSEYNEQFF
.	few	TRBV27	TRBJ2-3	TGTGCCAGCAGTACTAGCAGATTCACAGATACGCAGTATTTT	CASSTSRFTDTQYF
TRBD2	few	TRBV29-1	TRBJ2-7	TGCAGCGTCCAAACTAGCGGGAGTCGTCGTTACTTC	CSVQTSGSRRYF
.	many	TRBV5-1	TRBJ1-2	TGCGCCAGCGCGAACGAGGGCTATGGCTACACCTTC	CASANEGYGYTF
.	few	TRBV29-1	TRBJ2-4	TGCAGCGTTGAAGATCGCGGGGGCGCGGCAATCAAAAACATTCAGTACTTC	CSVEDRGGAAIKNIQYF
TRBD1	.	TRBV6-1	TRBJ1-2	TGTGCCAGCAGTGAGGGACAGAAGCGGGGCTACACCTTC	CASSEGQKRGYTF
.	.	TRBV25-1	TRBJ2-7	TGTGCCAGCAGTGACGATAAGTACTTC	CASSDDKYF
.	few	TRBV20-1	TRBJ2-5	TGCAGTGCGCTTCCCCTGACTATTGATGAGACCCAGTACTTC	CSALPLTIDETQYF
TRBD1	few	TRBV20-1	TRBJ2-4	TGCAGTGCTAGAAAAAACCCGGACAGGGGAACATGGGGAAACATTCAGTACTTC	CSARKNPDRGTWGNIQYF
TRBD1	few	TRBV5-1	TRBJ2-7	TGCGCCAGCAGCACGACAGGGGCCCCCGAGCAGTACTTC	CASSTTGAPEQYF
.	.	TRBV7-2	TRBJ2-7	TGTGCCAGCAGTTTAACCGGGATGGAGCCAGGGGAGCAGTACTTC	CASSLTGMEPGEQYF
.	many	TRBV11-2	TRBJ2-1	TGTGCCAGCAGCCGGACTAGGGGGAGTGAGCAGTTCTTC	CASSRTRGSEQFF
TRBD2	.	TRBV12-3/TRBV12-4	TRBJ2-7	TGTGCCAGCACCAACGGAGCGGGAGGGAATAGGCGGTACTTC	CASTNGAGGNRRYF
.	.	TRBV6-5	TRBJ2-2	TGTGCCAGCAGTTACAAACAGCCCGACACCGGGGAGCTGTTTTTT	CASSYKQPDTGELFF
TRBD1	many	TRBV7-2	TRBJ2-7	TGCGCCAGCAGCTTACAGGGGGCCTACGAGCAGTACTTC	CASSLQGAYEQYF
TRBD2	.	TRBV6-5	TRBJ2-7	TGTGCCAGCAGTTACGCCGGGACTAGCGGGGAGGAGCAGTACTTC	CASSYAGTSGEEQYF
TRBD1	.	TRBV20-1	TRBJ2-7	TGCAGTGTTCTCACCGGGACAGGGACTATTTACCCCTTC	CSVLTGTGTIYPF
.	.	TRBV5-1	TRBJ1-1	TGCGCCAGCACCACCGGACAAAGATACACTGAAGCTTTCTTT	CASTTGQRYTEAFF
.	.	TRBV5-1	TRBJ2-1	TGCGCCAGCAGCTTGGGGGACGGGGAGCAGTTCTTC	CASSLGDGEQFF
TRBD2	many	TRBV12-3/TRBV12-4	TRBJ2-7	TGTGCCAGCAGATTAGCGGGAGGGCCTAACGAGCAGTACTTC	CASRLAGGPNEQYF
.	few	TRBV7-7	TRBJ1-3	TGTGCTAGCAGCCCTACCATCGCAGTCTCTGGAAACACCATATATTTT	CASSPTIAVSGNTIYF
.	many	TRBV12-3/TRBV12-4	TRBJ2-7	TGTGCCAGCAGTTATATCGGCAGTCTCTACGAGCAGTACTTC	CASSYIGSLYEQYF
TRBD1	few	TRBV7-8	TRBJ2-7	TGTGCCAGCAGCTCCGTCGGTAGGGACAGGGGAGGCGAGCAGTACTTC	CASSSVGRDRGGEQYF
TRBD2	.	TRBV6-2/TRBV6-3	TRBJ2-1	TGTGCCAGCAGGCCAGGACTAGGTGAGCAGTTCTTC	CASRPGLGEQFF
TRBD1	many	TRBV20-1	TRBJ1-1	TGCAGTGCTAGAGATACAGGGGGACACACTGAAGCTTTCTTT	CSARDTGGHTEAFF
.	few	TRBV5-4	TRBJ2-1	TGTGCCAGCAGCTCACCACAGGGGGCTAGCGGGAAACGCTCCTACAATGAGCAGTTCTTC	CASSSPQGASGKRSYNEQFF
.	few	TRBV27	TRBJ2-1	TGTGCCAGCAGTTTGACTTTAGCGTTTAGCTCCTACAATGAGCAGTTCTTC	CASSLTLAFSSYNEQFF
.	few	TRBV20-1	TRBJ2-5	TGCAGTGCTCCTTCGGGCCGCCGAGAGACCCAGTACTTC	CSAPSGRRETQYF
.	.	TRBV4-2	TRBJ2-5	TGTGCCAGCAGCCACCTAGGGGCGGGAAGAGTCCAAGAGACCCAGTACTTC	CASSHLGAGRVQETQYF
.	few	TRBV9	TRBJ2-5	TGTGCCAGCAGCGCGGGGGACTTTGGAGAGACCCAGTACTTC	CASSAGDFGETQYF
.	many	TRBV15	TRBJ2-3	TGTGCCACCAGCAGCGGGAGCTCAGATACGCAGTATTTT	CATSSGSSDTQYF
.	many	TRBV6-2/TRBV6-3	TRBJ2-7	TGTGCCAGCAGCCGCCGGACCTACGAGCAGTACTTC	CASSRRTYEQYF
.	.	TRBV3-1	TRBJ2-4	TGTGCCAGCAGCGCTACACAGGGAAACATTCAGTACTTC	CASSATQGNIQYF
TRBD2	many	TRBV9	TRBJ2-3	TGTGCCAGCAGGGGACTAGCGGGCACAGATACGCAGTATTTT	CASRGLAGTDTQYF
TRBD2	.	TRBV12-3/TRBV12-4	TRBJ2-1	TGTGCCAGCAGCCTTAAGGTTCCCCCCAGCGGGGAGCGACAGGAGCAGTTCTTC	CASSLKVPPSGERQEQFF
.	.	TRBV20-1	TRBJ2-3	TGCAGTGCTAGAGATTGGGCGGACCCATCCACAGATACGCAGTATTTT	CSARDWADPSTDTQYF
TRBD2	few	TRBV27	TRBJ2-3	TGTGCCAGTTCCCCCGGGACTAGCGGCTTGACCGGATTCTTT	CASSPGTSGLTGFF
TRBD1	.	TRBV5-1	TRBJ1-4	TGCGCCAGCAGCTTAAGGGACAGGGAGCCCGTTACTAATGAAAAACTGTTTTTT	CASSLRDREPVTNEKLFF